This T cell receptor (beta chain) derives from a study of blood T cell repertoires in COVID-19 (dated by TCRdb to between 2020 and 2021). Background on the whole study: The collaborator samples originated in the United States, Italy and Spain and spanned the acute and convalescent phases of COVID-19. Where HLA class I and class II types were available, the types were taken from metadata supplied by the sample provider, not from assay-based typing. Sample metadata almost always included a de-identified subject ID, COVID-19 status, age in years and sex. The repertoires were released in a freely available public database intended as a resource for research on the immune response to SARS-CoV-2. Deeply sampled blood TCRbeta repertoires from subjects exposed to, actively infected with, or recovered from COVID-19 were included in the dataset. The prospective study material was composed of cDNA or gDNA derived from T cells, B-cell-depleted T cells, or PBMCs. The samples were drawn from the first 160 participants of the ongoing ImmuneRACE study and from 950 to 1,500 subjects provided by 6 global collaborators.

Collaborating institutions collected whole blood in K2EDTA tubes following their own protocols. For TCRbeta analysis, collaborators shipped samples in one of three forms: frozen whole blood, isolated PBMCs, or DNA extracted from either of those sample types. The immunoSEQ Assay, a bias-controlled multiplex PCR, was used to amplify TCRbeta CDR3 regions from genomic DNA. On the study's bioinformatics: The number of nucleated cells in each sample was estimated from the amplification of reference gene primers within the assay. To quantify the absolute abundance of each unique TCRbeta CDR3 rearrangement, sequence reads were collapsed and filtered. Productive Simpson clonality was computed per sample as the square root of Simpson's diversity index over productive rearrangements. The table comes from immuneACCESS by way of TCRdb, which keeps in-frame sequences with V and J called. Part of the clones is missing from these tables; in studies checked, under half for an unresolved V gene and the rest for unknown reasons. V and J calls and clone size are copied from that table; D and trimming were computed from the DNA. Across this sample there are roughly 190,000 clones, with 80% to 90% seen only once. 15% to 20% of the sample lies in the top ten.

Comments on this clone: Its specific antigen is unknown. Per-base quality was not reported, and no clone a single base away is much larger than it.

From the germline V gene, CDR1 is MDHEN and CDR2 is SYDVKM. From V the trimming removes 7 bases and from J it removes 8 bases, while the gene matches leave 17 bases of the junction unaccounted for. Inclusive of the bounding cysteine and phenylalanine, the CDR3 is 17 residues long. CDR3 DNA only is kept here, 51 bases in frame from base 1. Broader findings and caveats from the paper: The quantity of clinical and demographic metadata differed by source and by participant and was supplied without curation.

The receptor chain draws on TRBV28 and TRBJ1-2, with TRBD1 identical over 12 junction bases. What was sequenced was peripheral blood. The clonotype originates from a human donor in a cohort sampled during active COVID-19. The CDR3 sequence is CASISPGTGGAGDGYTF. In nucleotide form, the sequence is TGTGCCAGCATCTCCCCCGGGACAGGGGGCGCGGGCGACGGCTACACCTTC.